The rows below give T cell receptor beta chains drawn from one sample of a study of CD8 T cells in ankylosing spondylitis. Using its own MiXCR run on the 5' RACE reads, TCRdb lists one record per CDR3 protein. The table lists hundreds of thousands of distinct CDR3 sequences, roughly a sixth of them singletons. The sample comprised blood, either unsorted or a sorted T cell fraction (not recorded which). These receptors were obtained from a male donor with ankylosing spondylitis. Each CDR3 is given with its conserved first and last residue. A D gene is named only where the DNA matches it firmly. Only some rows state a clone size, as once, few, many or a class for expanded clones.

D gene,V gene,J gene,clone size,CDR3 DNA,CDR3 protein
NA,TRBV11-2,TRBJ2-3,NA,TGTGCCAGCAGCTTAGTTTTGGGTAACACAGATACGCAGTATTTT,CASSLVLGNTDTQYF
TRBD1,TRBV7-7,TRBJ2-7,NA,TGTGCCAGCAGCCCAAGACAGGGGAGCGAGCAGTACTTC,CASSPRQGSEQYF
TRBD1,TRBV29-1,TRBJ1-4,few,TGCAGCGTTGGACAGGGTCGAGAAAAACTGTTTTTT,CSVGQGREKLFF
TRBD2,TRBV20-1,TRBJ2-3,NA,TGCAGTGCTGGGACTAGCGGGGGGCCGGGAGATACGCAGTATTTT,CSAGTSGGPGDTQYF
TRBD2,TRBV24-1,TRBJ2-4,NA,TGTGCCACCAGCACTAGCGGGAGCGGCATTCAGTACTTC,CATSTSGSGIQYF
NA,TRBV27,TRBJ1-4,NA,TGTGCCAGCAGGCTTACACCGACTAATGAAAAACTGTTTTTT,CASRLTPTNEKLFF
NA,TRBV29-1,TRBJ2-5,NA,TGCAGCGTTGTTACAGGCCAAGAGACCCAGTACTTC,CSVVTGQETQYF
NA,TRBV5-1,TRBJ1-4,few,TGCGCCAGCAGCTTGGTGGATTTCGGAGAAAAACTGTTTTTT,CASSLVDFGEKLFF
TRBD2,TRBV4-1,TRBJ2-1,NA,TGCGCCAGCAGCCAGACTAGCGGGGGGGCCCACAATGAGCAGTTCTTC,CASSQTSGGAHNEQFF
NA,TRBV24-1,TRBJ2-2,NA,TGTGCCACCAGTGGCGCGGGAAGGGCCAGGACCGGGGAGCTGTTTTTT,CATSGAGRARTGELFF
TRBD1,TRBV29-1,TRBJ1-4,NA,TGCAGCGTTGATTTGGGACAGGGGAATGAAAAACTGTTTTTT,CSVDLGQGNEKLFF
NA,TRBV20-1,TRBJ1-2,NA,TGCAGTGCTAGAAGGGCAGGGCAAGCGGAAGGCTACACCTTC,CSARRAGQAEGYTF
NA,TRBV20-1,TRBJ1-5,NA,TGCAGTGCTAAGGAGACAAGCGGTCAGCCCCAGCATTTT,CSAKETSGQPQHF
NA,TRBV7-2,TRBJ2-1,few,TGTGCCAGCAGCTTAGTTGACGGCTACAATGAGCAGTTCTTC,CASSLVDGYNEQFF
TRBD2,TRBV5-1,TRBJ2-3,NA,TGCGCCAGCAGCCAGACTAGCGCGACCTTGGATACGCAGTATTTT,CASSQTSATLDTQYF
NA,TRBV5-1,TRBJ2-5,few,TGCGCCAGCAGCTTGGGGTTTGGCCTACAAGAGACCCAGTACTTC,CASSLGFGLQETQYF